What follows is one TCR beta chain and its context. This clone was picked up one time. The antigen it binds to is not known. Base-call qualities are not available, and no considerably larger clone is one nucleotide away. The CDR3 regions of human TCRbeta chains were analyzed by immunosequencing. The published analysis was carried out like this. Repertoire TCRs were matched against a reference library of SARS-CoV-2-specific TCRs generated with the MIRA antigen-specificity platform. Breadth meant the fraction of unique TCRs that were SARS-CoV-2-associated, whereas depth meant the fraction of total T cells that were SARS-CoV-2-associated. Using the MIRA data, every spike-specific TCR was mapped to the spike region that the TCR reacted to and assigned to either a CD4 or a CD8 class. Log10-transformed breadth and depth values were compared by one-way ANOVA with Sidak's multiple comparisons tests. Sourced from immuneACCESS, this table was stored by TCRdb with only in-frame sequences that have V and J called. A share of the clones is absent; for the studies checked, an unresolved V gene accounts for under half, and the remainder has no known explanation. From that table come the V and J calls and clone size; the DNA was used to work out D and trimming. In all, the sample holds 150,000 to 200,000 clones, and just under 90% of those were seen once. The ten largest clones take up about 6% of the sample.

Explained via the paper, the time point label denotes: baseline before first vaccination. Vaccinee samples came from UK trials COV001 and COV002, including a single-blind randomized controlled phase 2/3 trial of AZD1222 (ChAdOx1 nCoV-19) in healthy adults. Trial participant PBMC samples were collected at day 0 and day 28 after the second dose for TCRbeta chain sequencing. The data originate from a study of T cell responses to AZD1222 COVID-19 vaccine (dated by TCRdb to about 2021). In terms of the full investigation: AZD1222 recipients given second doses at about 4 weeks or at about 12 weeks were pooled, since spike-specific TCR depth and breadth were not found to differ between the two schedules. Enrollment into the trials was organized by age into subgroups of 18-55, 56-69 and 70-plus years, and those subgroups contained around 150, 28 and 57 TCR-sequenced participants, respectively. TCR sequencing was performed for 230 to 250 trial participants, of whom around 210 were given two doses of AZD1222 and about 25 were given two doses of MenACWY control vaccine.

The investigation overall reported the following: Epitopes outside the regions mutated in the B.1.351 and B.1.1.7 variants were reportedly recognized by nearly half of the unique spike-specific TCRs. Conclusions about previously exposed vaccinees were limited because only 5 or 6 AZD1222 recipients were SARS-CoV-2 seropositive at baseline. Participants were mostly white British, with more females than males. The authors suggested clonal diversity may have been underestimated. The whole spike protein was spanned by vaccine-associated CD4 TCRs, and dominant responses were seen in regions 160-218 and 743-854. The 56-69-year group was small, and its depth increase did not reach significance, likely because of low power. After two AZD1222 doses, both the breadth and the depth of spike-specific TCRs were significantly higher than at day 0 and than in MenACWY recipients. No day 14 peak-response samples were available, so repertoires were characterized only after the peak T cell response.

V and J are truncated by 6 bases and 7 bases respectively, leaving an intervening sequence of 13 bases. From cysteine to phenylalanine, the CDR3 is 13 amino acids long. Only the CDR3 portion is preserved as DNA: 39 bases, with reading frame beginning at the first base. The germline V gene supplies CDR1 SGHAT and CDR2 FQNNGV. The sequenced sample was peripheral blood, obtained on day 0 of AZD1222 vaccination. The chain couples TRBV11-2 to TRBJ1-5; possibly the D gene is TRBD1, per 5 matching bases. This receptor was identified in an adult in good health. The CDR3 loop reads CASRGDPFQPQHF. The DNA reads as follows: TGTGCCAGCAGGGGGGACCCTTTCCAGCCCCAGCATTTT. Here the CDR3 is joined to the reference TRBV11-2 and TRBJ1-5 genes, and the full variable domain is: EAGVAQSPRYKIIEKRQSVAFWCNPISGHATLYWYQQILGQGPKLLIQFQNNGVVDDSQLPKDRFSAERLKGVDSTLKIQPAKLEDSAVYLCASRGDPFQPQHFGDGTRLSIL.